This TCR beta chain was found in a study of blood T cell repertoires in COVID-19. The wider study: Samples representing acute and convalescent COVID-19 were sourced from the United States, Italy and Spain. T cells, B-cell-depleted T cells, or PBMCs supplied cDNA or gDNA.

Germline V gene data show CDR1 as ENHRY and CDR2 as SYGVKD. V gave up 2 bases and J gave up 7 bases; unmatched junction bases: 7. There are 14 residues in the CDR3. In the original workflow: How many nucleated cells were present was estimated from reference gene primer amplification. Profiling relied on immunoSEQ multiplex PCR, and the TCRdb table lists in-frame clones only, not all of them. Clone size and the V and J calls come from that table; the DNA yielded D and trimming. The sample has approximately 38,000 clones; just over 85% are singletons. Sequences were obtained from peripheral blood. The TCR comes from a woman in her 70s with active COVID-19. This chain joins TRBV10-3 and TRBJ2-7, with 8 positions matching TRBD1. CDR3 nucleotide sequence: TGTGCCATCAGTGAGCTGCAGGGGGCGGATGAGCAGTACTTC. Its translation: CAISELQGADEQYF.